Each of the 11 T cell receptor beta chains below was sequenced from the same sample in a study of blood T cell repertoires in COVID-19. Produced via immunoSEQ multiplex PCR; TCRdb's table is partial and in-frame only. The table lists roughly 92,000 clones, more than 75% of them singletons. Sequencing input: peripheral blood. The receptors were sampled from a man aged 50 or older with acute or convalescent COVID-19.

V gene TRBV27 combines with J gene TRBJ2-1; 8 bases map to TRBD2. Germline CDR1 is MNHEY and CDR2 is SMNVEV (reference sequence). The CDR3 has 14 amino acids. The trim removed 3 bases at V and 8 bases at J, leaving 6 bases unmatched. The CDR3 here is CASSFLLAGHEQFF. CDR3 DNA: TGTGCCAGCAGTTTCCTTCTAGCGGGTCATGAGCAGTTCTTC.

The gene calls are TRBV5-5 and TRBJ1-2; TRBD1 agrees at 8 bases. CDR3 length equals 16 residues. Germline-derived CDR1 and CDR2 are SGHKS and YYEKEE (reference sequence). With V trimmed by 4 bases and J by 0 bases, 8 bases remained unmatched. As DNA, the CDR3 is TGTGCCAGCAGCGTCGGCCCGGACAGGGCTAACTATGGCTACACCTTC. Translation gives CASSVGPDRANYGYTF.

The CDR3 protein is CASSRGDGGAGYTF. The CDR3 bases are TGCGCCAGCAGCCGCGGGGACGGAGGGGCTGGCTACACCTTC. The genes are TRBV5-1 and TRBJ1-2; D may be TRBD1 (5 bases). The CDR3 sequence is 14 residues long. The V and J ends lost 4 bases and 7 bases respectively, with 17 bases between them. Germline-derived CDR1 and CDR2 are SGHRS and YFSETQ. The full variable domain, rest sourced from reference TRBV5-1 and TRBJ1-2, is KAGVTQTPRYLIKTRGQQVTLSCSPISGHRSVSWYQQTPGQGLQFLFEYFSETQRNKGNFPGRFSGRQFSNSRSEMNVSTLELGDSALYLCASSRGDGGAGYTFGSGTRLTVV.

The chain is built from TRBV30 and TRBJ1-3, with D perhaps TRBD1 (6 bases). Deletions cut 7 bases from V and 1 base from J, with 14 bases between. There are 14 residues in the CDR3. The germline V gene encodes CDR1 GTSNPN and CDR2 SVGIG (reference sequence). The CDR3 DNA is TGTGCCTCGGACCTCAGGGGTTCTGGAAACACCATATATTTT. Translation: CASDLRGSGNTIYF.

CDR3 in DNA: TGTGCCAGCAGGCCAACTAGCGGACTCTACGAGCAGTACTTC. It translates to CASRPTSGLYEQYF. The chain recombines TRBV7-2 with TRBJ2-7, with TRBD2 matching 8 bases. V shed 6 bases, J shed 3 bases, and the junction held 7 bases outside the gene matches. The CDR3 runs 14 residues. Germline V gene data show CDR1 as SGHTA and CDR2 as FQGNSA.

The rearrangement uses TRBV12-2 and TRBJ2-2; the table's D call, TRBD2, was not checked against the DNA. TRBV12-2 corresponds to a pseudogene. This CDR3 comprises 15 residues. CDR3 coding DNA: TGTGCAAGTCGCTTCACTGGGAGGCACACCGGGGAGCTGTTTTTT. This sequence encodes CASRFTGRHTGELFF.

This sequence joins TRBV7-2 and TRBJ2-7; the match to TRBD1 covers 9 bases. Germline V gene lookup returns CDR1 SGHTA and CDR2 FQGNSA. CDR3 size: 15 residues. Unmatched junction bases numbered 9, after V lost 6 bases and J lost 3 bases. CDR3 loop: CASSYMTGQGYEQYF. The DNA for the CDR3 is TGTGCCAGCAGTTACATGACGGGACAGGGCTACGAGCAGTACTTC.

This chain uses TRBV6-5 with TRBJ1-1; no clear D. Germline V gene lookup returns CDR1 MNHEY and CDR2 SVGAGI. The V end lost 6 bases, the J end lost 7 bases, and 12 bases lay between the germline ends. The CDR3 totals 12 residues. The CDR3 region has the DNA TGTGCCAGCAGAAACACAGTTTATGAAGCTTTCTTT. Translated, it gives CASRNTVYEAFF.

V usage is TRBV5-4 and J usage is TRBJ1-2, with D tentatively TRBD1 (5 bases). CDR1 and CDR2 from the germline V gene are SGHNT and YYREEE (reference sequence). Trimming removed 6 bases at V and 7 bases at J, with 22 bases between. This CDR3 contains 15 residues. The CDR3 region has the DNA TGTGCCAGCATCCGACAGCCAAAACTGATGGTTGGCTACACCTTC. It yields the protein CASIRQPKLMVGYTF.

In this sample, this clone turned up once. The gene calls are TRBV13 and TRBJ2-2; D remains unclear. The V end was cut by 2 bases, the J end by 6 bases, with 4 bases between. CDR3 length: 12 amino acids. The germline V gene encodes CDR1 PRHDT and CDR2 FYEKMQ (reference sequence). The CDR3 sequence: CASSLRSGELFF. The CDR3 DNA reads as TGTGCCAGCAGCTTACGGTCCGGGGAGCTGTTTTTT.

The chain combines TRBV9 with TRBJ1-2; D gene unclear. In germline, CDR1 is SGDLS, CDR2 YYNGEE. The CDR3 loop spans 15 amino acids. The V gene lost 6 bases and the J gene lost 2 bases, with 17 bases spanning the gap. The CDR3 DNA reads TGTGCCAGCACCGCAATCCGAGGGAGCAACTATGGCTACACCTTC. It specifies CASTAIRGSNYGYTF.